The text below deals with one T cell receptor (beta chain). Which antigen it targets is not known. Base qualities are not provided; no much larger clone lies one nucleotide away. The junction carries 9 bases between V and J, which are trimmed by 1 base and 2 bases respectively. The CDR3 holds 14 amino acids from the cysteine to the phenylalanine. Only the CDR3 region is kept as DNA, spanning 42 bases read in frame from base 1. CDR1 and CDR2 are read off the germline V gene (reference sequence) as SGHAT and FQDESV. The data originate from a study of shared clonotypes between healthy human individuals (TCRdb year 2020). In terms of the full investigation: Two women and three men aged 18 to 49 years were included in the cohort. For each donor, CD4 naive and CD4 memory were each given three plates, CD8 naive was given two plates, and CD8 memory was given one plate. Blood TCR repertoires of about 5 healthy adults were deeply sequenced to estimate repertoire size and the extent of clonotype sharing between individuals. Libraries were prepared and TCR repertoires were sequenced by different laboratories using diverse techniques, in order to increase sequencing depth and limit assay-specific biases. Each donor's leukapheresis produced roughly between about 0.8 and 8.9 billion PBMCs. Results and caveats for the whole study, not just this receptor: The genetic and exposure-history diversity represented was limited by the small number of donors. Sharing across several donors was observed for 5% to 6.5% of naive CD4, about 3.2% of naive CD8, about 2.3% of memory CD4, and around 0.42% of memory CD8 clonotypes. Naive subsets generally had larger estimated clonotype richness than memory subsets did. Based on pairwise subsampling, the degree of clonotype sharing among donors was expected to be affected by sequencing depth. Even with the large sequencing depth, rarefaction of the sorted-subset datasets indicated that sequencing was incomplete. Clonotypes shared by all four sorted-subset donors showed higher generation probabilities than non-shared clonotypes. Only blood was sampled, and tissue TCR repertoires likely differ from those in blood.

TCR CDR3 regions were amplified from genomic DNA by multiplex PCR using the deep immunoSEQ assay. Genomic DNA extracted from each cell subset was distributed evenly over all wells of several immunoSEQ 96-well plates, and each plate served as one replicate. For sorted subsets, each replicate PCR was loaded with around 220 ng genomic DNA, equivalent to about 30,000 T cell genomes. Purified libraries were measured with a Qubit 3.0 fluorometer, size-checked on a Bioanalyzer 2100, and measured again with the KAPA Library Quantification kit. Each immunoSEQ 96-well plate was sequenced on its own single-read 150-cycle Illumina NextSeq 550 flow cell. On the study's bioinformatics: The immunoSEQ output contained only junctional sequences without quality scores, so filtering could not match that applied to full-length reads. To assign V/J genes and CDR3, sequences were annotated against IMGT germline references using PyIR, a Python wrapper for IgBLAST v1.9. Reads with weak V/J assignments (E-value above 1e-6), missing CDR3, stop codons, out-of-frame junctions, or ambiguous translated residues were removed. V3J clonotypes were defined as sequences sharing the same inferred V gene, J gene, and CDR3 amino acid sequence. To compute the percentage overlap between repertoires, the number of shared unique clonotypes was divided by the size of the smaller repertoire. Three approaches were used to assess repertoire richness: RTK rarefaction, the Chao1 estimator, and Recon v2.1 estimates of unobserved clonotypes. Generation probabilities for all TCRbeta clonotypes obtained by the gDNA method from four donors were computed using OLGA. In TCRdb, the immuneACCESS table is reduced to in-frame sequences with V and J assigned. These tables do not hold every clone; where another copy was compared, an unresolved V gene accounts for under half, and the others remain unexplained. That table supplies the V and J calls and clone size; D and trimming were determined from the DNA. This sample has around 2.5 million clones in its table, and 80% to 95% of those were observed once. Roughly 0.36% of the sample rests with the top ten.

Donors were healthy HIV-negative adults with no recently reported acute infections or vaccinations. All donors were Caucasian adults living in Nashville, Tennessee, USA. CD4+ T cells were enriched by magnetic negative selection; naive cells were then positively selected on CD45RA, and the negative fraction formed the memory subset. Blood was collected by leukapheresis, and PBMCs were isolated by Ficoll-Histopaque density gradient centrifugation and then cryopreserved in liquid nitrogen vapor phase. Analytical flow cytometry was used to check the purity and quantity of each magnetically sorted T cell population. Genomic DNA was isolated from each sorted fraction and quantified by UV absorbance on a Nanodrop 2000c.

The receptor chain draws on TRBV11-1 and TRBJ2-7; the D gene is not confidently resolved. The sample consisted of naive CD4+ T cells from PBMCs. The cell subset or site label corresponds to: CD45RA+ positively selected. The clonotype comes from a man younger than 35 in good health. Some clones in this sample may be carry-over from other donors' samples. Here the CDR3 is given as CASSLGAIPYEQYF. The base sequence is TGTGCCAGCAGCTTAGGGGCAATCCCCTACGAGCAGTACTTC.